What follows are 23 T cell receptor beta chains derived from one specimen sequenced in a study of T cells after yellow fever vaccination. TCRdb itself ran the 5' RACE reads through MiXCR, one entry per CDR3 protein. The table shows 200,000 to 300,000 distinct CDR3 sequences, with roughly 13% occurring only once. The specimen was CD4+ T cells sorted from PBMCs, collected 45 days after the yellow fever booster vaccination. The receptors come from a man aged 25-40 years who received the YFV17D yellow fever vaccine.

This chain joins TRBV29-1 and TRBJ1-2; D unclear. CDR1 and CDR2 from the germline V gene are SQVTM and ANQGSEA. The ends were cut back, 6 bases at V and 7 bases at J, with 12 bases in the middle. The CDR3 has 11 amino acids. The CDR3, as DNA: TGCAGCGTCCTGGAGGAGAGTGGCTACACCTTC. Translated, it gives CSVLEESGYTF.

Concerning this clonotype: At one end the junction does not follow the germline gene, possibly because of a read error. The CDR3, as DNA: TGTGCCAGCAGCTTAATGATAGCGGGAATAGTAGACTTC. It specifies CASSLMIAGIVDF. The chain recombines TRBV7-2 with TRBJ2-5; 8 bases match TRBD2. Germline CDR1 and CDR2: SGHTA and FQGNSA. The CDR3 totals 13 residues.

CDR3 amino acids: CASSLALLGTDTQYF. For the CDR3, the DNA is TGCGCCAGCAGCCTTGCCCTCCTGGGCACAGATACGCAGTATTTT. The rearrangement links TRBV4-3 to TRBJ2-3, with unresolved D. This CDR3 has 15 amino acids. CDR1 and CDR2 (germline): LGHNA, YSLEER. Trimming took 4 bases from V and 1 from J, leaving 12 bases between them.

This clonotype occurred many times. The J gene is TRBJ1-6, the V gene TRBV5-5; a weak D match, TRBD1 (6 bases). Germline CDR1 reads SGHKS; CDR2 reads YYEKEE (reference sequence). This CDR3 is 15 amino acids long. V dropped 0 bases and J dropped 11 bases, with 15 bases sitting between them. This chain's CDR3 is CASSLVAGETTPLHF. DNA for the CDR3: TGTGCCAGCAGCTTGGTGGCAGGGGAAACGACACCCCTCCACTTT.

In this sample, this clonotype turned up many times. The chain employs TRBV7-9 and TRBJ1-1, with D unclear. V lost 4 bases, J lost 5 bases, and 8 bases lay in between. CDR3 length equals 12 residues. Germline V gene sequence: CDR1 SEHNR, CDR2 FQNEAQ (reference sequence). Here the CDR3 reads CASSSRGTEAFF. DNA of the CDR3: TGTGCCAGCAGCTCGCGAGGAACTGAAGCTTTCTTT.

The V gene is TRBV29-1, the J gene TRBJ2-5; D perhaps matches TRBD1 (5 bases). Trimming took off 5 bases at V and 2 bases at J, with 15 bases between the two ends. Per germline, CDR1 SQVTM and CDR2 ANQGSEA. There are 14 residues in the CDR3. The chain's CDR3 is CSVRQKLKQETQYF. In nucleotides, the CDR3 is TGCAGCGTTAGACAGAAACTTAAACAAGAGACCCAGTACTTC.

This chain joins TRBV4-3 and TRBJ2-4; 7 nucleotides align to TRBD1. Per germline, CDR1 LGHNA and CDR2 YSLEER. This CDR3 has 17 residues. Losses at the gene ends were 1 base for V and 2 bases for J; bases not matched to a gene: 8. CDR3 protein: CASSQVGSGGPKNIQYF. DNA for the CDR3: TGCGCCAGCAGCCAAGTTGGGTCAGGGGGTCCCAAAAACATTCAGTACTTC.

This clonotype was picked up many times. One junction end does not reproduce the germline sequence, and a read error may be involved. The V and J genes are TRBV18 and TRBJ2-7; weak D call: TRBD1 (6 bases). Germline-derived CDR1 and CDR2 are KGHSH and LQKENI. The CDR3 extends over 13 amino acids. As DNA, the CDR3 is TGTGCCAGCTCACCACCGACAGGCCCGGCCGTCGTTTTC. It translates to CASSPPTGPAVVF.

This clonotype was counted many times. V usage is TRBV28 and J usage is TRBJ1-5, with D possibly being TRBD1 (6 bases). This CDR3 comprises 13 residues. The V gene's germline CDR1 is MDHEN and CDR2 SYDVKM. V lost 6 bases and J lost 11, with 17 bases in between. Written as DNA, the CDR3 is TGTGCCAGCAGCCGGAGCTGGGACATTACCCAGCATTTT. Its protein is CASSRSWDITQHF.

This clonotype appeared a few times. The rearrangement links TRBV10-3 to TRBJ2-2; 7 nucleotides align to TRBD2. The trim removed 5 bases at V and 1 base at J, leaving 7 bases unmatched. The CDR3 loop spans 16 amino acids. Germline CDR1 reads ENHRY; CDR2 reads SYGVKD. As DNA, the CDR3 is TGTGCCATCAGTATTCCAGCGGGAAGGAACACCGGGGAGCTGTTTTTT. It codes for CAISIPAGRNTGELFF.

The J gene is TRBJ2-1, the V gene TRBV6-9; TRBD2 agrees at 10 bases. The CDR3 has 18 residues. V lost 6 bases to trimming and J lost 7 bases; unmatched junction nucleotides: 18. CDR1 is MNHGY and CDR2 is SVAAGI in the germline V gene. CDR3 in DNA: TGTGCCAGCAGATTGACTAGCGGGCCTTGCTGTTTCCGAAATGAGCAGTTCTTC. Its translation is CASRLTSGPCCFRNEQFF.

This chain links TRBV7-9 with TRBJ2-3; possibly TRBD2 for D (7 bases). Trimming left V 8 bases short and J 2 bases short, with 17 bases between. Germline V gives CDR1 SEHNR, CDR2 FQNEAQ (reference sequence). The CDR3 totals 15 residues. The CDR3 sequence: CASGLGGGPTDTQYF. CDR3 sequence (DNA): TGTGCCAGCGGACTAGGTGGGGGGCCCACAGATACGCAGTATTTT.

This clonotype was found a few times. This chain joins TRBV20-1 and TRBJ2-1, with TRBD1 matching over 10 bases. The germline V gene has CDR1 DFQATT and CDR2 SNEGSKA (reference sequence). V gave up 6 bases and J gave up 4 bases; unmatched junction bases: 15. The CDR3 has 17 amino acids. The CDR3 region has the DNA TGCAGTGCAAACTACCCCAGCGGACAGGGGGGTTACAATGAGCAGTTCTTC. Amino acid sequence: CSANYPSGQGGYNEQFF.

There are a few counts of this clonotype. V and J are TRBV4-3 and TRBJ2-7; TRBD1 is a possible D gene (7 bases). Germline loops: CDR1 LGHNA, CDR2 YSLEER. CDR3 length equals 14 residues. V lost 0 bases and J lost 6, with 12 bases in between. The DNA of the CDR3 is TGCGCCAGCAGCCAAGATCCCAGGGGGGTCGAGCAGTACTTC. Residues: CASSQDPRGVEQYF.

This clonotype showed up just a few times. This chain joins TRBV5-5 and TRBJ2-2; tentatively, D is TRBD1 (6 bases). V was cut by 4 bases and J by 2 bases, with 12 bases left in between. CDR3 size: 15 residues. CDR1 is SGHKS, CDR2 YYEKEE, per germline (reference sequence). The CDR3 nucleotides are TGTGCCAGCAGCCCGGGACACGCAAACACCGGGGAGCTGTTTTTT. This translates into CASSPGHANTGELFF.

This chain connects TRBV20-1 to TRBJ2-1; 9 bases agree with TRBD2. After removal of 2 bases from V and 4 bases from J, the junction contained 6 bases not matched to a gene. This CDR3 spans 15 amino acids. Germline values: CDR1 DFQATT, CDR2 SNEGSKA (reference sequence). CDR3: CSARPLAGTYNEQFF. The CDR3 coding sequence is TGCAGTGCTAGACCCCTAGCGGGAACTTACAATGAGCAGTTCTTC.

Concerning this clonotype: Relative to the germline gene, one junction end is altered; a read error may explain this. The gene calls are TRBV20-1 and TRBJ2-6; D tentatively reads TRBD1 or TRBD2 (5 bases each). Germline V gene sequence: CDR1 DFQATT, CDR2 SNEGSKA (reference sequence). This CDR3 has 14 amino acids. The CDR3 DNA follows: TGCAGTGCTGGAGAGGGGACTGGGGCCAACGTCCTGACTTTC. Amino acid sequence: CSAGEGTGANVLTF.

The chain combines TRBV12-3 or TRBV12-4 with TRBJ2-7; D not certain. The CDR3 runs to 13 residues. V lost 5 bases and J 4 bases, leaving 12 bases between the germline ends. In nucleotides, the CDR3 is TGTGCCAGCAGTGCCACCTCTAGGTACGAGCAGTACTTC. The encoded protein is CASSATSRYEQYF.

This clonotype has more than one count but fewer than ten. V gene TRBV5-5 combines with J gene TRBJ2-6; a weak D match, TRBD1 (5 bases). Germline V lookup: CDR1 SGHKS, CDR2 YYEKEE (reference sequence). The V end lost 4 bases, the J end lost 0 bases, and 8 bases lay between the germline ends. The CDR3 spans 15 residues. CDR3 nucleotides: TGTGCCAGCAGCCGACAGTTCTCTGGGGCCAACGTCCTGACTTTC. This translates into CASSRQFSGANVLTF.

This clonotype has only a few counts. The chain links TRBV12-3 or TRBV12-4 to TRBJ2-4, with a tentative D call TRBD1 (6 bases). CDR3 length: 14 amino acids. The V end lost 3 bases, the J end lost 6 bases, and 12 bases lay between the germline ends. This CDR3 is CASSFGGAGNIQYF. The CDR3 DNA reads as TGTGCCAGCAGTTTTGGGGGCGCCGGAAACATTCAGTACTTC.

CDR3 protein: CSATGQFNTEAFF. CDR3 nucleotide sequence: TGCAGTGCTACTGGACAATTTAACACTGAAGCTTTCTTT. The chain uses TRBV20-1 and TRBJ1-1, with TRBD1 as a possible D gene (5 bases). From germline, CDR1 is DFQATT and CDR2 SNEGSKA (reference sequence). This CDR3 is built from 13 residues. The V end was cut by 4 bases, the J end by 2 bases, with 11 bases between.

The CDR3 spells CSVVAGVKYEQYF. The CDR3 coding sequence is TGCAGCGTGGTAGCGGGAGTAAAATACGAGCAGTACTTC. This rearrangement joins TRBV29-1 to TRBJ2-7; 9 nucleotides line up with TRBD2. Germline CDR1 SQVTM, CDR2 ANQGSEA. CDR3 length equals 13 residues. V lost 6 bases and J lost 4; bases outside the gene matches: 7.

This clonotype was found many times. The rearrangement joins TRBV4-3 to TRBJ2-3; unclear D gene. This CDR3 spans 14 amino acids. V lost 0 bases and J lost 4, with 8 bases in between. CDR1 LGHNA and CDR2 YSLEER come from the germline V gene. CDR3 region: CASSQDQAADTQYF. The CDR3 bases are TGCGCCAGCAGCCAAGATCAGGCCGCAGATACGCAGTATTTT.